Included here is one TCR beta chain sequence, with context. Its target is unknown. The data were obtained in a study of shared clonotypes between healthy human individuals. V dropped 0 bases and J dropped 3; count of bases not matched to a gene: 7. This CDR3 has 16 amino acids. Per the germline V gene, CDR1 is MNHEY and CDR2 is SMNVEV (reference sequence). CD45RO-negative, CCR7-positively selected cells formed the naive CD8 fraction, excluding terminally differentiated effector memory CD45RA+ cells. Assay used: immunoSEQ multiplex PCR; TCRdb lists only in-frame clones, some missing. Of around 2,000,000 clones listed, 85% to 95% are singletons. Whole-study findings and limits: Clonotype sharing across several donors was observed for 4.5% to 6.5% of naive CD4 clonotypes.

The V gene is TRBV27, the J gene TRBJ2-7; TRBD2 agrees at 8 bases. The receptor's source is a man between 18 and 29 years old in good health. Some clones in this sample may be carry-over from other donors' samples. Sequencing was carried out using naive CD8+ T cells from PBMCs. The chain's CDR3 is CASSLSKAGVVYEQYF. The CDR3 DNA is TGTGCCAGCAGTTTATCGAAAGCGGGGGTCGTCTACGAGCAGTACTTC.